Here is one TCR beta chain with its context. What it recognizes is unknown. The germline V gene encodes CDR1 SGDLS and CDR2 YYNGEE. The CDR3 is 14 residues long. TCRdb reprocessed the 5' RACE reads and reports one entry per CDR3 protein, with no DNA. The listing records 500,000 to 700,000 distinct CDR3 sequences. The data derive from a study of T cells expressing NK-cell markers. Notes on the study in general: Several of the donors also had these clonotypes leading their CD3+CD56-NKG2C+ fraction.

The V and J genes are TRBV9 and TRBJ2-1; TCRdb returns TRBD2, unconfirmable since there is no DNA. The clonotype comes from a man aged 18-30 years in good health. The sequenced sample consisted of blood T cells: a sorted CD56 or NKG2C T cell subset, CD4+ or CD8+ T cells, or bulk PBMC T cells (not recorded which). The chain's CDR3 is CASSTGLASNEQFF. Full variable domain (outside the CDR3, taken from reference TRBV9 and TRBJ2-1): DSGVTQTPKHLITATGQRVTLRCSPRSGDLSVYWYQQSLDQGLQFLIQYYNGEERAKGNILERFSAQQFPDLHSELNLSSLELGDSALYFCASSTGLASNEQFFGPGTRLTVL.